Here is one T cell receptor beta chain with its context. The data are from a study of technical replicates of blood from several donors. Repertoires were generated with immunoSEQ multiplex PCR, while TCRdb's copy carries only in-frame clones and drops some. The sample shows about 58,000 clones, roughly 95% of them seen only once. The sample consisted of PBMCs. This sequence originates from a human donor in good health. Some clones in this sample may be carry-over from other donors' samples.

The DNA for the CDR3 is TGTGCCAGCAGCCGGAGGGGACCCGGGGAGCTGTTTTTT. It translates to CASSRRGPGELFF. The chain combines TRBV7-3 with TRBJ2-2; a possible D gene is TRBD2 (6 bases). The germline V and J ends were trimmed by 5 bases and 6 bases, with 10 bases remaining between them. The germline V gene encodes CDR1 SGHTA and CDR2 FQGTGA. This CDR3 has 13 amino acids.